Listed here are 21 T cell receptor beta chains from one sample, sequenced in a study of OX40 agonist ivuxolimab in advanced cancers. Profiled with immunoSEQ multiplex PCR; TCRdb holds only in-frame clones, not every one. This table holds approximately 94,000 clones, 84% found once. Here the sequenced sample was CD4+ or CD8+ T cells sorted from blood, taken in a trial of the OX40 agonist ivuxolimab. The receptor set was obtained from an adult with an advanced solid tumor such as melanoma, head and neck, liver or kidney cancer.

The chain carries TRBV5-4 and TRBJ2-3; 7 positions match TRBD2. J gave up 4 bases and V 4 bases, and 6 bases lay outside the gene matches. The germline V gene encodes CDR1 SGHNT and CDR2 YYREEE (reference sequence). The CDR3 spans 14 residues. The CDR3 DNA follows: TGTGCCAGCAGCCTGAGGACTAGAGCAGATACGCAGTATTTT. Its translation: CASSLRTRADTQYF.

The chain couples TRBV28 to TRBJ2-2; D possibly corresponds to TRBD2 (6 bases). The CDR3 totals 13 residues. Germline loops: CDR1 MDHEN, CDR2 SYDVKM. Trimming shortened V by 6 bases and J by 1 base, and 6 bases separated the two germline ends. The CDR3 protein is CASRRENTGELFF. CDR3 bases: TGTGCCAGCAGGCGGGAGAACACCGGGGAGCTGTTTTTT.

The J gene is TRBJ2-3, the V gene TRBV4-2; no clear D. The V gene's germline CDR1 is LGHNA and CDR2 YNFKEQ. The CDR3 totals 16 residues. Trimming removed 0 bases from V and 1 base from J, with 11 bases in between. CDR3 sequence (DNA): TGTGCCAGCAGCCAAGATGGGGATGGGGGCACAGATACGCAGTATTTT. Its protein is CASSQDGDGGTDTQYF.

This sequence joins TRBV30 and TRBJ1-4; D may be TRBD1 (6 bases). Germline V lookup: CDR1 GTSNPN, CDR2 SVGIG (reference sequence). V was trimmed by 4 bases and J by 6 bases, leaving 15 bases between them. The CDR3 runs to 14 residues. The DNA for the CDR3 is TGTGCCTGGACTCCAGGGGAGAGGGATGAAAAACTGTTTTTT. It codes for CAWTPGERDEKLFF.

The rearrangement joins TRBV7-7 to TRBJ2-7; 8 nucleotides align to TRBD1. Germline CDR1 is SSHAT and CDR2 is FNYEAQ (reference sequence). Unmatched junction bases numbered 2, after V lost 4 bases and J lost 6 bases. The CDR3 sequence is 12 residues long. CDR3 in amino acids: CASSSDRGEQYF. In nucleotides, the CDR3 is TGTGCCAGCAGCTCAGACAGGGGCGAGCAGTACTTC.

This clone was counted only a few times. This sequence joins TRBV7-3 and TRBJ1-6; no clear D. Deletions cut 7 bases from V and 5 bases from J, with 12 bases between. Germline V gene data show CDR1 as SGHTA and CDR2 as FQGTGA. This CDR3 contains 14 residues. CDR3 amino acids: CASIPAGDNSPLHF. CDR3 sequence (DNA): TGTGCCAGCATCCCGGCCGGAGATAATTCACCCCTCCACTTT.

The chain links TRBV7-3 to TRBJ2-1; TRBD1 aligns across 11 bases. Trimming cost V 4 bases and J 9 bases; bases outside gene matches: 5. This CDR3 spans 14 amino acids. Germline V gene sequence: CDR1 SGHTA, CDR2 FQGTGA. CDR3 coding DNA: TGTGCCAGCAGCTCGGGACAGGGGGACACTGAGCAGTTCTTC. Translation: CASSSGQGDTEQFF. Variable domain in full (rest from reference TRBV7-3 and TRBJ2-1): GAGVSQTPSNKVTEKGKYVELRCDPISGHTALYWYRQSLGQGPEFLIYFQGTGAADDSGLPNDRFFAVRPEGSVSTLKIQRTERGDSAVYLCASSSGQGDTEQFFGPGTRLTVL.

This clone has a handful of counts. The CDR3 coding sequence is TGTGCCAGTACCGGGACACCTACGAGGATTGAAGCTTTCTTT. It codes for CASTGTPTRIEAFF. The chain links TRBV7-8 to TRBJ1-1, with D maybe TRBD1 (6 bases). The V gene's germline CDR1 is SGHVS and CDR2 FQNEAQ. The CDR3 sequence is 14 residues long. V was trimmed by 9 bases and J by 7 bases, leaving 21 bases between them. Variable domain in full (rest from reference TRBV7-8 and TRBJ1-1): GAGVSQSPRYKVAKRGQDVALRCDPISGHVSLFWYQQALGQGPEFLTYFQNEAQLDKSGLPSDRFFAERPEGSVSTLKIQRTQQEDSAVYLCASTGTPTRIEAFFGQGTRLTVV.

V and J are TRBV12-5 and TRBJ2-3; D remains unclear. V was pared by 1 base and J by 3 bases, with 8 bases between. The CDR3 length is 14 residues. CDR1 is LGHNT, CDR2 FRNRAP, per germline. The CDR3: CASGLGSGTDTQYF. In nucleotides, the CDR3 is TGTGCTAGTGGTTTGGGTTCTGGGACAGATACGCAGTATTTT.

CDR3 DNA sequence: TGTGCCAGCAGCGTCGGGACAGACCTCTCCTACGAGCAGTACTTC. Its protein is CASSVGTDLSYEQYF. The chain couples TRBV9 to TRBJ2-7, with TRBD1 matching over 7 bases. Germline-derived CDR1 and CDR2 are SGDLS and YYNGEE. The CDR3 runs 15 residues. V lost 2 bases, J lost 0 bases, and 5 bases stayed unmatched.

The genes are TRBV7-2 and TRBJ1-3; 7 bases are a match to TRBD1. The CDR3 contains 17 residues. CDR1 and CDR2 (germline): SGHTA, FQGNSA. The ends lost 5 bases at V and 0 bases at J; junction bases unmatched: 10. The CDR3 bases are TGTGCCAGCAGCCTTAGACAGGGAAGCCCCTCTGGAAACACCATATATTTT. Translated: CASSLRQGSPSGNTIYF.

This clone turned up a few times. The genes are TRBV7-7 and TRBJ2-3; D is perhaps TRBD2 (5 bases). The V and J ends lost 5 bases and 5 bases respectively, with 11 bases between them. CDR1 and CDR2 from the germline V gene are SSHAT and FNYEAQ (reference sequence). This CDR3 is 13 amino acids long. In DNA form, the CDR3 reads TGTGCCAGCAGCCTTAGCGAGCAAGATACGCAGTATTTT. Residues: CASSLSEQDTQYF.

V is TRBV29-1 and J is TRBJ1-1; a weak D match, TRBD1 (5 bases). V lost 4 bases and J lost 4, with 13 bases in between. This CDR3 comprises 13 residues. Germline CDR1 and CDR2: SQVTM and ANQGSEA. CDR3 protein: CSVVRQGGTEAFF. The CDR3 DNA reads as TGCAGCGTTGTGAGGCAGGGTGGCACTGAAGCTTTCTTT.

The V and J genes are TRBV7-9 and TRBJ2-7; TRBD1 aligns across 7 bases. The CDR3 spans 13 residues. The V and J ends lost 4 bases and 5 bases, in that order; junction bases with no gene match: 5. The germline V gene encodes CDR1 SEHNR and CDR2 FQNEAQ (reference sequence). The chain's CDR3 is CASSYDRDHEQYV. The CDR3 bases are TGTGCCAGCAGCTACGACAGGGACCACGAGCAGTACGTC.

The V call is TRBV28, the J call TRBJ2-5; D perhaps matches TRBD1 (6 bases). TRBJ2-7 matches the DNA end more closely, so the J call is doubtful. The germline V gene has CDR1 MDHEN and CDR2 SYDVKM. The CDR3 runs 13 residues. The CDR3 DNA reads TGTGCCAGCAGCTCGACCGACAGGTCCGAGCAGTACTTC. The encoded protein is CASSSTDRSEQYF.

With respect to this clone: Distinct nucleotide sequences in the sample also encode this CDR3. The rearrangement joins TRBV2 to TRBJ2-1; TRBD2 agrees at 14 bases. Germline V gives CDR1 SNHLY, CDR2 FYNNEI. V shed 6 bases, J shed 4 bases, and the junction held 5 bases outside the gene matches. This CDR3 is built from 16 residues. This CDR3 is CASRGGTSGGYNEQFF. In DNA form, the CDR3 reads TGTGCCAGCAGGGGCGGGACTAGCGGGGGTTACAATGAGCAGTTCTTC.

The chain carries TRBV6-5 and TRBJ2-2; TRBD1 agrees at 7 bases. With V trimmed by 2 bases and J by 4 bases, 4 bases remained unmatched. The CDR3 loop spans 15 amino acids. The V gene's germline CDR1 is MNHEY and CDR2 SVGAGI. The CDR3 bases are TGTGCCAGCAGTTACGAGGGGGCGCCCACCGGGGAGCTGTTTTTT. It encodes CASSYEGAPTGELFF.

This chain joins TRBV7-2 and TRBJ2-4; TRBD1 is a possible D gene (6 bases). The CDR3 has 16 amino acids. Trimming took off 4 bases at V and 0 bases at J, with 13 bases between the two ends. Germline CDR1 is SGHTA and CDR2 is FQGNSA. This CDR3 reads CASSYRDTLAKNIQYF. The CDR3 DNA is TGTGCCAGCAGCTACCGGGACACCCTAGCCAAAAACATTCAGTACTTC.

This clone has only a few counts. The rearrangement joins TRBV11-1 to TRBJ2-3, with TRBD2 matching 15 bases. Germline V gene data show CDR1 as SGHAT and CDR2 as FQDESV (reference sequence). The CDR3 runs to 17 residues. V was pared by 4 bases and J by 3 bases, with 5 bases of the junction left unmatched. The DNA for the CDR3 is TGTGCCAGCAGCTCGGGACTAGCGGGGGGAAAAACAGATACGCAGTATTTT. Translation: CASSSGLAGGKTDTQYF.

CDR3 residues: CASSPPGGPSTGELFF. CDR3 DNA: TGTGCCAGCAGCCCACCGGGGGGCCCGAGCACCGGGGAGCTGTTTTTT. The gene calls are TRBV11-2 and TRBJ2-2; possible D gene TRBD2, 7 bases. V lost 5 bases, J lost 4 bases, and 17 bases lay in between. The CDR3 loop spans 16 amino acids. From germline, CDR1 is SGHAT and CDR2 FQNNGV.

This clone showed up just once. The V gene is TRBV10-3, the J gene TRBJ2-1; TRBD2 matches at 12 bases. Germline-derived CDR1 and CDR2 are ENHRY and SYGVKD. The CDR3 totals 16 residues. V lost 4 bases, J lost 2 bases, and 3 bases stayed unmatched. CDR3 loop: CAISGTSGDTYNEQFF. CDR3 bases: TGTGCCATCAGTGGGACTAGCGGGGACACCTACAATGAGCAGTTCTTC.